The sequence of this T cell receptor beta chain was determined in a study of blood T cell repertoires in COVID-19. Some clones are missing from TCRdb's copy, which holds only in-frame ones; the method was immunoSEQ multiplex PCR. The sample lists roughly 570,000 clones, less than 90% occurring once. Trimming removed 10 bases from V and 9 bases from J; junction bases left unmatched: 7. The CDR3 has 13 amino acids. CDR1 is LNHDA, CDR2 SQIVND, per germline (reference sequence). This chain joins TRBV19 and TRBJ2-1; 12 bases line up with TRBD1. This TCR was recovered from a woman in her forties or fifties with COVID-19, enrolled during active disease. The sample comprised peripheral blood. The CDR3 spells CATRDRGLGEQFF. The CDR3 coding sequence is TGTGCCACCCGGGACAGGGGGCTCGGTGAGCAGTTCTTC. Combining the CDR3 with reference TRBV19 and TRBJ2-1 gives the whole variable domain DGGITQSPKYLFRKEGQNVTLSCEQNLNHDAMYWYRQDPGQGLRLIYYSQIVNDFQKGDIAEGYSVSREKKESFPLTVTSAQKNPTAFYLCATRDRGLGEQFFGPGTRLTVL.